The source of this T cell receptor (beta chain) is a study of OX40 agonist ivuxolimab in advanced cancers. Profiling relied on immunoSEQ multiplex PCR, and the TCRdb table lists in-frame clones only, not all of them. The sample lists tens of thousands of clones; around 87% were seen once. Blood samples were obtained at baseline, cycle 4 day 1, and cycle 7 day 1. The specimen was CD4+ or CD8+ T cells sorted from blood, collected in a trial of the OX40 agonist ivuxolimab. The clonotype originates from an adult with an advanced solid tumor such as melanoma, head and neck, liver or kidney cancer.

CDR3: CASSETSGGFYEQYF. Here the CDR3 DNA reads TGTGCCAGCAGCGAGACTAGCGGGGGATTTTACGAGCAGTACTTC. The chain combines TRBV7-9 with TRBJ2-7; 12 nucleotides agree with TRBD2. Germline V lookup: CDR1 SEHNR, CDR2 FQNEAQ (reference sequence). CDR3 length: 15 amino acids. Germline trimming cut 5 bases from V and 4 bases from J; bases unmatched to any gene: 6.